The next 18 T cell receptor beta chains were all read from a single sample in a study of T cell clonotyping in hematopoietic cell transplantation (dated by TCRdb to the early 2020s). The sample's time point label is to be understood as: 180 days after allo-HCT. Library preparation used the immunoSEQ multiplex PCR assay. TCRdb holds this immuneACCESS table with in-frame rearrangements only. Some clones are missing; in checked studies, unresolved V genes explain under half, and the rest has no known cause. The sample includes more than 9,500 clones, with around 74% observed a single time. The ten largest clones represent roughly 14% of the sample. Sequencing used peripheral blood mononuclear cells, obtained 180 days after allogeneic stem cell transplant. All receptors come from a male patient aged 60 to 75 who had an allogeneic stem cell transplant from an unrelated donor, so the T cells may come from the graft donor. Some clones in this sample may be carry-over from other donors' samples.

This chain connects TRBV25-1 to TRBJ2-5; a possible D gene is TRBD2 (5 bases). Deletions cut 1 base from V and 5 bases from J, with 8 bases between. CDR3 size: 13 residues. Germline V gives CDR1 MGHDK, CDR2 SYGVNS. The DNA for the CDR3 is TGTGCCAGCAGTGAATTCGGGGTTGAGACCCAGTACTTC. It translates to CASSEFGVETQYF.

This clone was observed a single time. This chain links TRBV9 with TRBJ1-1, with 7 bases matching TRBD1. Looked up from germline, CDR1 is SGDLS and CDR2 is YYNGEE. The CDR3 spans 14 residues. J gave up 1 base and V 2 bases, and 2 bases lay outside the gene matches. The CDR3 is CASSVAGGNTEAFF. CDR3 coding DNA: TGTGCCAGCAGCGTTGCAGGGGGGAACACTGAAGCTTTCTTT.

In its sample, this clone was seen once. The chain has TRBV28 and TRBJ2-1; D perhaps matches TRBD2 (6 bases). V was cut by 5 bases and J by 9 bases, with 11 bases left in between. There are 12 residues in the CDR3. Germline loops: CDR1 MDHEN, CDR2 SYDVKM. CDR3 DNA sequence: TGTGCCAGCAGTCCGCATAGCGGTGAGCAGTTCTTC. This sequence encodes CASSPHSGEQFF.

This chain connects TRBV15 to TRBJ1-5, with D tentatively TRBD1 (5 bases). CDR3 length equals 16 residues. Germline CDR1 reads LNHNV; CDR2 reads YYDKDF (reference sequence). V lost 3 bases and J lost 2, with 14 bases in between. CDR3 protein: CATSSWRGGRNQPQHF. The CDR3 bases are TGTGCCACCAGCAGTTGGAGGGGAGGCCGCAATCAGCCCCAGCATTTT.

This clone has only a few counts. This chain joins TRBV9 and TRBJ1-2; 7 bases map to TRBD1. CDR3 size: 14 residues. Germline loops: CDR1 SGDLS, CDR2 YYNGEE. The V segment lost 0 bases and the J segment 8 bases; nucleotides outside the gene matches: 7. The CDR3 loop is CASSVATGTVGYTF. In DNA, the CDR3 is TGTGCCAGCAGCGTAGCGACAGGGACCGTAGGCTACACCTTC.

This clone occurred once. The chain has TRBV25-1 and TRBJ1-2; D might be TRBD1 (5 bases). V was cut by 0 bases and J by 8 bases, with 19 bases left in between. CDR1 is MGHDK and CDR2 is SYGVNS in the germline V gene. The CDR3 covers 16 residues. The CDR3: CASSEYGAFARGGYTF. The DNA of the CDR3 is TGTGCCAGCAGTGAATACGGAGCCTTCGCTCGGGGCGGCTACACCTTC.

The chain recombines TRBV7-9 with TRBJ2-1; 9 bases map to TRBD1. Trimming cost V 4 bases and J 5 bases; bases outside gene matches: 12. CDR3 size: 17 residues. Germline V gene sequence: CDR1 SEHNR, CDR2 FQNEAQ (reference sequence). In DNA, the CDR3 is TGTGCCAGCAGCTCCTCCAACGTCGGGACAGGGAACAATGAGCAGTTCTTC. Its translation: CASSSSNVGTGNNEQFF.

This clone was seen a few times. The chain carries TRBV4-3 and TRBJ1-1; D remains ambiguous. The V gene's germline CDR1 is LGHNA and CDR2 YSLEER. Trimming took 4 bases from V and 1 from J, leaving 19 bases between them. The CDR3 length is 17 residues. Written as DNA, the CDR3 is TGCGCCAGCAGCCCAGAAGATGGATCCGGGAAGAACACTGAAGCTTTCTTT. Its protein is CASSPEDGSGKNTEAFF.

The V gene is TRBV29-1, the J gene TRBJ2-1; D is unclear. This CDR3 is 10 amino acids long. Germline CDR1 is SQVTM and CDR2 is ANQGSEA. V gave up 2 bases and J gave up 5 bases, with 1 base separating them. The CDR3 DNA reads as TGCAGCGTTGAAAACAATGAGCAGTTCTTC. It is translated as CSVENNEQFF.

The V gene is TRBV9, the J gene TRBJ2-5; D assignment may be TRBD1 or TRBD2 (6 bases each). This CDR3 spans 15 amino acids. The germline gives CDR1 SGDLS, CDR2 YYNGEE. V was clipped by 2 bases and J by 5 bases, with 16 bases between them. DNA of the CDR3: TGTGCCAGCAGCGTGGGGGGCGCCGTATGGGAGACCCAGTACTTC. This encodes CASSVGGAVWETQYF.

The rearrangement joins TRBV19 to TRBJ1-1; no reliable D call. The CDR3 extends over 14 amino acids. Germline V CDR1 and CDR2: LNHDA, SQIVND (reference sequence). Trimming pared 1 base from V and 3 bases from J, leaving 9 bases between. CDR3 in amino acids: CASSIGSVDTEAFF. The CDR3 DNA reads TGTGCCAGTAGTATAGGGAGTGTGGACACTGAAGCTTTCTTT.

The chain recombines TRBV29-1 with TRBJ1-2; D perhaps matches TRBD1 (6 bases). Germline V gene data show CDR1 as SQVTM and CDR2 as ANQGSEA. This CDR3 has 14 amino acids. Trimming removed 5 bases at V and 4 bases at J, with 17 bases between. The CDR3 nucleotides are TGCAGCGTTCCCTGGACAGAGGTATCCTATGGCTACACCTTC. Translated: CSVPWTEVSYGYTF.

V usage is TRBV29-1 and J usage is TRBJ1-2; perhaps TRBD1 as D (5 bases). The germline CDR1 and CDR2 sequences are SQVTM and ANQGSEA. This CDR3 spans 10 amino acids. The V gene lost 6 bases and the J gene lost 6 bases, with 8 bases spanning the gap. This chain's CDR3 is CSVGENGYTF. Written as DNA, the CDR3 is TGCAGCGTGGGGGAAAATGGCTACACCTTC.

The CDR3 coding sequence is TGTGCCAGCAGCGGGCGGAGTAATTCCTACGAGCAGTACTTC. It yields the protein CASSGRSNSYEQYF. The chain carries TRBV9 and TRBJ2-7, with D hard to call. Between the trimmed V and J ends, which lost 3 bases and 1 base, there was a span of 11 bases. Germline V gene data show CDR1 as SGDLS and CDR2 as YYNGEE. This CDR3 has 14 amino acids.

This chain joins TRBV7-8 and TRBJ2-7, with unresolved D. The germline gives CDR1 SGHVS, CDR2 FQNEAQ. V was clipped by 1 base and J by 4 bases, with 14 bases between them. This CDR3 spans 15 amino acids. CDR3 protein: CASSLDNPTSYEQYF. CDR3 nucleotide sequence: TGTGCCAGCAGCTTAGATAATCCGACCTCTTACGAGCAGTACTTC.

The rearrangement joins TRBV25-1 to TRBJ2-5; no firm D call. Germline V gene lookup returns CDR1 MGHDK and CDR2 SYGVNS. The CDR3 consists of 10 residues. Trimming took 8 bases from V and 1 from J, leaving 2 bases between them. The CDR3 bases are TGTGCCAGCGGCCAAGAGACCCAGTACTTC. It translates to CASGQETQYF.

This clone has a single count. This sequence joins TRBV7-8 and TRBJ2-7, with 9 bases aligning to TRBD2. This CDR3 comprises 14 residues. V shed 3 bases, J shed 7 bases, and the junction held 7 bases outside the gene matches. Per the germline V gene, CDR1 is SGHVS and CDR2 is FQNEAQ. DNA of the CDR3: TGTGCCAGCAGCTTTCAGCGGGAGGCGTCTGAGCAGTACTTC. Translation gives CASSFQREASEQYF.

The chain has TRBV5-1 and TRBJ2-2, with D tentatively TRBD1 (6 bases). Between the trimmed V and J ends, which lost 4 bases and 3 bases, there was a span of 16 bases. The CDR3 runs 16 residues. The V gene's germline CDR1 is SGHRS and CDR2 YFSETQ. The CDR3 nucleotides read TGCGCCAGCAGCGGCGGACAGAGTCGGGACACCGGGGAGCTGTTTTTT. Translated: CASSGGQSRDTGELFF.